This T cell receptor (beta chain) is drawn from a study of post-analysis software for immune sequencing data (dated by TCRdb to between 2014 and 2017). For the study in its entirety: Relapsing-remitting, secondary progressive and progressive-relapsing multiple sclerosis were recorded as disease courses, and subtype annotation was lacking for some patients. A subset of samples was prepared in parallel using single-end sample barcoding, then pooled and co-amplified after Illumina adapter ligation. The patient repertoires were set against about 10 previously published healthy control repertoires from donors whose ages ranged from roughly 6 to 25 years. Broad study findings and their caveats: Strong co-clustering of samples prepared in the same batch was shown by direct clustering with F measure, prompting a batch-effect correction. The control group was slightly older than the multiple sclerosis patient group. Roughly 5 TRBV segments, including TRBV5-6, TRBV5-1 and TRBV20-1, were significantly more frequent in patients than controls. Normalized Chao1 diversity was significantly lower in multiple sclerosis patients than controls, suggesting substantial peripheral T-cell clonal expansion.

Here V drops 1 base and J drops 4 bases, and the junction holds 11 bases not matched to any gene. Spanning cysteine to phenylalanine, the CDR3 consists of 18 amino acids. Only the CDR3 portion is preserved as DNA: 54 bases, with reading frame beginning at the first base. The germline V gene sets CDR1 to SGHRS and CDR2 to YFSETQ. As regards this clonotype: Its antigen target is currently unknown. Nothing much larger sits one base from this clone, and base qualities are not available.

The library was prepared using PCR. The instrument was an Illumina HiSeq 2500. To reduce PCR and sequencing biases, unique molecular identifiers were incorporated into the TCR beta cDNA libraries. Roughly 500,000 cDNA molecules were obtained for every 1 to 10 million input T cells, so each molecule roughly corresponded to one T cell. The same protocol used for the earlier healthy control dataset was applied to prepare and sequence the patient libraries. Samples belonging to the same batch were prepared together, multiplexed and sequenced on a shared HiSeq lane. The original methods were these. MIGEC handled the raw barcoded reads, throwing out single-read molecular identifier groups before consensus assembly and CDR3 extraction. VDJtools was used for post-analysis of the clonotype tables, and diversity was normalized by down-sampling every dataset to the size of the smallest sample. In repertoire overlap clustering, CDR3 amino acid sequences, but not nucleotide sequences, were matched to correct batch-related cross-sample contamination. The public reads were quality trimmed at Q25 with fastp and then assembled into clones with MiXCR by TCRdb, keeping productive beta chains. Rows matching on CDR3 protein sequence are summarized as one entry with the most common DNA and genes. TCRdb, not the authors, supplied the V and J calls. Present in this sample are approximately 440,000 distinct CDR3 sequences, around 40% of which were seen just once. Clones ranked in the top ten supply 9% to 13% of the sample.

To demonstrate the VDJtools post-analysis software, the study profiled TCR beta repertoires from the peripheral blood of about a dozen young patients with multiple sclerosis. Multiple sclerosis patients were children and adolescents aged about 6 to 16 years. The TCR sequence derives from a girl aged 5 to 17 with multiple sclerosis. The V and J genes are TRBV5-1 and TRBJ1-2; the central 12 bases match TRBD1. The sample was blood. The DNA reads as follows: TGCGCCAGCAGCTTGATCAGGGACAGGGGGCGCAATGCCTATGGCTACACCTTC. This yields the protein CASSLIRDRGRNAYGYTF.